This T cell receptor (beta chain) is from a study of cytomegalovirus exposure and HLA in healthy donors. PCR amplification relied on 60 Vbeta primers (plus 13 Jbeta primers). This table comes from immunoSEQ multiplex PCR, and its TCRdb copy is limited to in-frame clones, with some not included. The data hold over 150,000 clones, with around 80% observed a single time. This clone has only one observation. The sample comprised PBMCs. The receptor was isolated from a woman aged 25 to 39 in good health and CMV-seropositive.

CDR3 sequence (DNA): TGTGCCAGCTCACCACCGTTTTCCAGGGATGACAATCAGCCCCAGCATTTT. Translation gives CASSPPFSRDDNQPQHF. The genes are TRBV18 and TRBJ1-5; D might be TRBD1 (5 bases). This CDR3 has 17 amino acids. Germline-derived CDR1 and CDR2 are KGHSH and LQKENI. V was cut by 0 bases and J by 3 bases, with 15 bases left in between.